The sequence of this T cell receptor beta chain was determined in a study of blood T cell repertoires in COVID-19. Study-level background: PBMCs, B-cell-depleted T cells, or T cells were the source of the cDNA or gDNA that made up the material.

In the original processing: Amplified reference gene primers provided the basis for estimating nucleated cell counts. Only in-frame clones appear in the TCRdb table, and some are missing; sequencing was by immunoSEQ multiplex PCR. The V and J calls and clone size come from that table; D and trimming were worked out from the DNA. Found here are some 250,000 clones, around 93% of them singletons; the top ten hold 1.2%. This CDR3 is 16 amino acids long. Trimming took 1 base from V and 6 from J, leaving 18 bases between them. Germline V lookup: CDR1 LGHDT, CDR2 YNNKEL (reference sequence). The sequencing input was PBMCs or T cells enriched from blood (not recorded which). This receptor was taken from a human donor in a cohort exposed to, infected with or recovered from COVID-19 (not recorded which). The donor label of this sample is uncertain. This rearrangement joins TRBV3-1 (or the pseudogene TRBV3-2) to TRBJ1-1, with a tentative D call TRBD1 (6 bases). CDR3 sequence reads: CASSQVLGGARAEAFF. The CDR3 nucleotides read TGTGCCAGCAGCCAAGTGTTGGGGGGGGCGCGGGCTGAAGCTTTCTTT.